A selection of T cell receptor beta chains follows, all from one sample in a study of blood T cell repertoires in COVID-19. TCRdb's table, derived via immunoSEQ multiplex PCR, lists solely in-frame clones and lacks some. This sample has tens of thousands of clones, with more than 75% found just once. The sample taken for sequencing was peripheral blood. The receptors stem from a human donor in a cohort sampled during active COVID-19. Both conserved end residues are part of each CDR3.

V	length	J	CDR3
TRBV12-3/TRBV12-4	13	TRBJ1-2	CASTLDRGLGYTF
TRBV7-2	15	TRBJ2-1	CASSGGRASSGEQFF
TRBV3-1/TRBV3-2	15	TRBJ2-2	CASSVPGQSAGELFF
TRBV5-8	16	TRBJ2-5	CASSPIRVGSGETQYF
TRBV29-1	11	TRBJ2-7	CSGTVDYEQYF
TRBV13	12	TRBJ2-3	CASSSTGDTQYF
TRBV9	16	TRBJ1-1	CASSVDGGQSNTEAFF
TRBV6-5	14	TRBJ2-7	CASNPTSGSYEQYF
TRBV9	16	TRBJ2-7	CASSTPSGTRSYEQYF
TRBV3-1/TRBV3-2	15	TRBJ1-3	CASSPIAMSGNTIYF
TRBV5-8	15	TRBJ2-7	CASSPRRLANYEQYF
TRBV27	15	TRBJ2-5	CASSWTGGGEETQYF
TRBV11-3	14	TRBJ2-7	CASSFGGIQDEQYF
TRBV27	17	TRBJ2-1	CASTQFSARSSYNEQFF
TRBV30	14	TRBJ2-5	CACLRLAGEETQYF
TRBV10-3	16	TRBJ2-3	CAISTGTGLRTDTQYF
TRBV5-1	13	TRBJ1-2	CASSNSGTEGYTF
TRBV11-1	14	TRBJ1-6	CASSREGYNSPLHF
TRBV6-5	14	TRBJ2-5	CASKNREGQETQYF
TRBV7-2	15	TRBJ2-3	CASSLRWASTDTQYF
TRBV10-1	14	TRBJ2-2	CASSPRANTGELFF
TRBV7-8	14	TRBJ2-3	CASSSQGGTDTQYF
TRBV28	15	TRBJ2-7	CASSLSGEGQSEQYF
TRBV7-7	15	TRBJ2-2	CASSLDRANTGELFF
TRBV30	13	TRBJ1-5	CAWSDGGNQPQHF
TRBV18	14	TRBJ2-5	CASSPNGDKETQYF
TRBV7-9	15	TRBJ1-5	CASTVDSLGNQPQHF
TRBV6-5	13	TRBJ2-7	CASGQQFDYEQYF
TRBV5-5	15	TRBJ2-6	CASSLQGSGANVLTF
TRBV27	16	TRBJ2-1	CASSPLAGAMRNEQFF
TRBV2	11	TRBJ2-7	CASSVSYEQYF
TRBV19	14	TRBJ1-5	CASSQVEVGQPQHF
TRBV7-8	15	TRBJ2-7	CASSDPGHLPHEQYF
TRBV29-1	15	TRBJ2-7	CSVEAPPTRFYEQYF
TRBV7-6	15	TRBJ2-2	CASSSRPAEEGELFF
TRBV5-8	16	TRBJ2-2	CASSLFGTGDTGELFF
TRBV30	16	TRBJ2-3	CAWSVGSSGSTDTQYF
TRBV5-1	14	TRBJ2-7	CASRREVLLDEQYF
TRBV27	17	TRBJ2-5	CASSLVAGGAYQETQYF
TRBV14	13	TRBJ2-5	CASSQGDWETQYF
TRBV19	16	TRBJ2-5	CASSTGLAGGQETQYF
TRBV10-2	16	TRBJ2-7	CASSGGSGGAGYEQYF
TRBV25-1	16	TRBJ2-5	CASTGLAGVHQETQYF
TRBV9	16	TRBJ2-5	CASSVNPDRAGETQYF
TRBV18	18	TRBJ2-4	CASSPITRQYGAKNIQYF
TRBV6-5	16	TRBJ2-3	CASSYGTGIYTDTQYF